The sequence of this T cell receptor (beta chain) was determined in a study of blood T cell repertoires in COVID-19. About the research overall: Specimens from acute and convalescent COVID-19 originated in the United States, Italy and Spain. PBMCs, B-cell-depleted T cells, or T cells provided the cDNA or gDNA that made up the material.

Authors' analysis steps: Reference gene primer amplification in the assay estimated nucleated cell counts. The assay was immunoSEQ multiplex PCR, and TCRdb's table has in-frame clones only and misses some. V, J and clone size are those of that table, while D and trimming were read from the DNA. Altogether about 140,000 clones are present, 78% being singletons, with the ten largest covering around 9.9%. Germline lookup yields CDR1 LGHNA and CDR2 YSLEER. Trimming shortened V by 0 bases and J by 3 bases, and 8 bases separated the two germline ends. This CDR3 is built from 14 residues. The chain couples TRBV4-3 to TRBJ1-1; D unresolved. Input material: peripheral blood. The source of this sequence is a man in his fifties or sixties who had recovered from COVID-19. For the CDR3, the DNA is TGCGCCAGCAGCCAAGATCGGGATCACACTGAAGCTTTCTTT. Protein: CASSQDRDHTEAFF.